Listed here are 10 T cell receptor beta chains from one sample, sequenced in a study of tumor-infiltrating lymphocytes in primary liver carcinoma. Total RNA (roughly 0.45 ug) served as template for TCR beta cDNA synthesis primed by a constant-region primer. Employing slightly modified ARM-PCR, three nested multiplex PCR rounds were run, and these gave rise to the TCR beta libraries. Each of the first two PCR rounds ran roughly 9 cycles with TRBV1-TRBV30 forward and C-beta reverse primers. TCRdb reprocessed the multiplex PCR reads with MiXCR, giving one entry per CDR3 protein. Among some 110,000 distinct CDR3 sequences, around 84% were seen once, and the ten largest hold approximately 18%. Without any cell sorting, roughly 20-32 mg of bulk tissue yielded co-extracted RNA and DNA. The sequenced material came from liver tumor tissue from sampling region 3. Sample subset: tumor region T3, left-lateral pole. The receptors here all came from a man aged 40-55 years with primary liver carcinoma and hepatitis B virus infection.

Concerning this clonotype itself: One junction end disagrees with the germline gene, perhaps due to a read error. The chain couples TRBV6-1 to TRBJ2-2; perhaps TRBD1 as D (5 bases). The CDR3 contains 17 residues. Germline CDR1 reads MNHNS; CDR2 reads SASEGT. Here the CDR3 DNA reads TGTGCCAGCAGTTTGACAAGGGGCGCGCCGAACACCAGGGAGCTGTTTTTT. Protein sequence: CASSLTRGAPNTRELFF.

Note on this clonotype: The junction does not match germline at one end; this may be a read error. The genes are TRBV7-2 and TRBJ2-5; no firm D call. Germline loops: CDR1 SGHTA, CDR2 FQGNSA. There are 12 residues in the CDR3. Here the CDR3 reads CVSSLHRETQNF. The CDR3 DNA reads TGTGTCAGCAGTCTTCACAGAGAGACCCAGAACTTC.

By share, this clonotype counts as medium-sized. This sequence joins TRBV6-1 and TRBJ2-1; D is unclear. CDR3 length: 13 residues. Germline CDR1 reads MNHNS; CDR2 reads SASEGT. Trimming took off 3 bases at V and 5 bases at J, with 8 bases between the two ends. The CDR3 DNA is TGTGCCAGCAGTGAGCGGAAAAACAATGAGCAGTTCTTC. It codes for CASSERKNNEQFF.

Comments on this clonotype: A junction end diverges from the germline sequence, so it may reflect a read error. The CDR3 reads CVISERGGRLRAFF. The DNA of the CDR3 is TGTGTCATCAGTGAAAGAGGTGGGAGACTGAGAGCTTTCTTT. The rearrangement joins TRBV10-3 to TRBJ1-1; D call uncertain. Germline CDR1 and CDR2: ENHRY and SYGVKD. CDR3 length: 14 residues.

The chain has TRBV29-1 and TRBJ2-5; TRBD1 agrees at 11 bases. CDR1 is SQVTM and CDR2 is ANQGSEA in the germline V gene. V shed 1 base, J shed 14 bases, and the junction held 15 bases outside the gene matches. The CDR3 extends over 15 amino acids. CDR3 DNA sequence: TGCAGCGTTGAAGTGGACAGGGGGCGAGCAGAGACTCAATACTTC. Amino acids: CSVEVDRGRAETQYF.

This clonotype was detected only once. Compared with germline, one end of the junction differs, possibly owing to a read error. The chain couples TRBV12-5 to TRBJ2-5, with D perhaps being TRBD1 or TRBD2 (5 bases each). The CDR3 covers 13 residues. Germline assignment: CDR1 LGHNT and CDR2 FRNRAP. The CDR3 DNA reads TGTACTAGTGGTTTGGTAGGGGAAGACACCCAGTACTTC. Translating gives CTSGLVGEDTQYF.

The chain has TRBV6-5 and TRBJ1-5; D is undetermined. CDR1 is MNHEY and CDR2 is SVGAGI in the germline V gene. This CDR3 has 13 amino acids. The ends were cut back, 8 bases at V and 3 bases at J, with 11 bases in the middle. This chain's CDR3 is CASGEGINQPQHF. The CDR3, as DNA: TGTGCCAGCGGGGAAGGTATCAATCAGCCCCAGCATTTT.

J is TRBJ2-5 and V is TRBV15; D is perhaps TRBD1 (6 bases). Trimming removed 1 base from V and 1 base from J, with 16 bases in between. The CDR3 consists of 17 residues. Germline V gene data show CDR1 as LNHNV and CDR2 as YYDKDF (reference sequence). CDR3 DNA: TGTGCCACCAGCAGAGGGACTCGGGACATCGCCCAAGAGACCCAGTACTTC. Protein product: CATSRGTRDIAQETQYF.

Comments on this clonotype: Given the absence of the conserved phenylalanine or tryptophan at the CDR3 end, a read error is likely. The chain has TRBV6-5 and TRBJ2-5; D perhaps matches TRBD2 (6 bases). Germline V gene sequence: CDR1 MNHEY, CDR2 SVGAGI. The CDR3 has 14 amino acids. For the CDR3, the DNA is TGTGCCAGCAGTCCGGTCCATCCGGGGGAGATCCAGTACTTA. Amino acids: CASSPVHPGEIQYL.

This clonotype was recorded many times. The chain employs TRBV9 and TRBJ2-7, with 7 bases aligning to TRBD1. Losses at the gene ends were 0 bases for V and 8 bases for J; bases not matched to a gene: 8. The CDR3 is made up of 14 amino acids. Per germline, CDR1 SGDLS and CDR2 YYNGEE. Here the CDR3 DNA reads TGTGCCAGCAGCGTAGAACCAGGGGGACCTAAGCAGTACTTC. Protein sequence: CASSVEPGGPKQYF.